This section outlines one T cell receptor beta chain sequence together with its context. Its antigen is not yet known. Qualities for individual bases were not recorded, and no much larger clone is one base off. Library method: PCR. The instrument was an Illumina HiSeq 2500. Molecular barcoding was employed in the preparation of TCR libraries, with unique molecular identifiers being used to normalize TCRbeta repertoire quantification. TCRdb reanalyzed the raw reads on its own, using fastp at Q25 for trimming and MiXCR for clone calling, and kept in-frame beta chains. A single entry per CDR3 protein holds the most common genes and DNA from its merged rows. The sample data list about 600,000 distinct CDR3 sequences, and more than 9% of these were observed just once. The top ten constitute 4% of the sample. V is pared back by 6 bases and J by 2 bases, with 11 bases lying between the germline termini. From the cysteine up to the phenylalanine, the CDR3 has a length of 14 residues. Only the CDR3 portion is preserved as DNA: 42 bases, with reading frame beginning at the first base.

These data originate in a study of T-cell reconstitution after alpha-beta-depleted transplantation in children (dated by TCRdb to 2016 to 2017). For context, the study as a whole: T-cell immune reconstitution after TCRalphabeta/CD19-depleted allogeneic hematopoietic cell transplantation in children was quantitatively tracked in the study by means of TCR repertoire profiling.

The sequencing used PBMCs from the stem cell graft donor, collected from the stem cell graft. This clonotype was obtained from a human donor who donated a stem cell graft to a child with acute myeloid leukemia. The chain couples TRBV12-3 or TRBV12-4 to TRBJ1-5; the D gene remains uncertain. This receptor carries the CDR3 CASRPRVGNQPQHF. DNA sequence: TGTGCCAGCAGGCCGCGGGTGGGCAATCAGCCCCAGCATTTT.